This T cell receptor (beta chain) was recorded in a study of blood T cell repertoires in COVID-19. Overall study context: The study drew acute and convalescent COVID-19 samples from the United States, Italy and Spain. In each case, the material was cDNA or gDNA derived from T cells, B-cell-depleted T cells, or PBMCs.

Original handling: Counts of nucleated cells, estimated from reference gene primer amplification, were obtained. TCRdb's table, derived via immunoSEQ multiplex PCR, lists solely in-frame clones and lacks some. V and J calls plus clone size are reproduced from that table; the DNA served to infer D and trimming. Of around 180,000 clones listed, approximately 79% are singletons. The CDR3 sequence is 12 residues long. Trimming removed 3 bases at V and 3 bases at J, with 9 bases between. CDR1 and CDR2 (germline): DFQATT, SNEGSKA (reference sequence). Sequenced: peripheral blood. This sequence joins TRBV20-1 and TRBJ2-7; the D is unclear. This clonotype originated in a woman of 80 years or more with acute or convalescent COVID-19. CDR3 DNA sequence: TGCAGTGCTAGTCTTAGTAACTACGAGCAGTACTTC. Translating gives CSASLSNYEQYF.